What follows are 17 T cell receptor beta chains derived from one specimen sequenced in a study of shared clonotypes between healthy human individuals. Sequenced by immunoSEQ multiplex PCR; TCRdb stores in-frame clones only, minus some. This repertoire shows 550,000 to 850,000 clones, 55% to 75% found once; its top ten account for approximately 2%. The sample consisted of memory CD4+ T cells sorted from blood. The subset denotes: CD45RA-negative fraction. These receptor sequences come from a woman aged 25 to 39 in good health.

In its sample, this clone was seen many times. The same CDR3 arises from other DNA sequences in this sample as well. This chain joins TRBV5-4 and TRBJ1-2; TRBD1 matches at 8 bases. CDR1 is SGHNT and CDR2 is YYREEE in the germline V gene (reference sequence). The trim removed 2 bases at V and 4 bases at J, leaving 1 base unmatched. The CDR3 is 13 amino acids. The CDR3 loop reads CASSLDRGYGYTF. CDR3 coding DNA: TGTGCCAGCAGCTTAGACAGGGGCTATGGCTACACCTTC.

The J gene is TRBJ2-3, the V gene TRBV28; no reliable D call. The V gene lost 3 bases and the J gene lost 10 bases, with 11 bases spanning the gap. The CDR3 has 12 residues. In germline, CDR1 is MDHEN, CDR2 SYDVKM. The DNA for the CDR3 is TGTGCCAGCAGTTTTTCCGTAAGGGCGCAGTATTTT. Translated: CASSFSVRAQYF.

V usage is TRBV27 and J usage is TRBJ2-1, with 8 positions matching TRBD1. V dropped 5 bases and J dropped 0; count of bases not matched to a gene: 6. The CDR3 covers 16 residues. The germline V gene has CDR1 MNHEY and CDR2 SMNVEV (reference sequence). CDR3: CASSRTGRSSYNEQFF. In DNA form, the CDR3 reads TGTGCCAGCAGTCGGACAGGGCGTAGCTCCTACAATGAGCAGTTCTTC.

The chain recombines TRBV6-6 with TRBJ1-4, with D possibly matching TRBD1 (5 bases). This CDR3 spans 14 amino acids. V dropped 2 bases and J dropped 7 bases, with 11 bases sitting between them. Per the germline V gene, CDR1 is MNHNY and CDR2 is SVGAGI (reference sequence). The CDR3 protein is CASSYVGDSEKLFF. The DNA for the CDR3 is TGTGCCAGCAGTTACGTAGGGGATAGTGAAAAACTGTTTTTT.

V is TRBV14 and J is TRBJ2-7; D perhaps matches TRBD1 (6 bases). V was pared by 4 bases and J by 4 bases, with 11 bases between. The CDR3 is 13 amino acids. The germline V gene encodes CDR1 SGHDN and CDR2 FVKESK. The CDR3 loop reads CASSPFQGYEQYF. CDR3 coding DNA: TGTGCCAGCAGCCCCTTCCAGGGGTACGAGCAGTACTTC. Together with reference TRBV14 and TRBJ2-7, the CDR3 gives the full variable domain: EAGVTQFPSHSVIEKGQTVTLRCDPISGHDNLYWYRRVMGKEIKFLLHFVKESKQDESGMPNNRFLAERTGGTYSTLKVQPAELEDSGVYFCASSPFQGYEQYFGPGTRLTVT.

Of note for this clone: The sample has other DNA sequences that encode this CDR3 too. The chain carries TRBV27 and TRBJ2-5; 10 bases fit TRBD2. Trimming cost V 2 bases and J 5 bases; bases outside gene matches: 5. CDR1 MNHEY and CDR2 SMNVEV come from the germline V gene (reference sequence). The CDR3 sequence is 15 residues long. CDR3 amino acids: CASSLIAGGPETQYF. The CDR3, as DNA: TGTGCCAGCAGTTTAATAGCGGGAGGCCCGGAGACCCAGTACTTC.

This clone was seen only a few times. The V gene is TRBV18, the J gene TRBJ1-1; TRBD1 agrees at 7 bases. The CDR3 spans 15 residues. Germline loops: CDR1 KGHSH, CDR2 LQKENI. The ends lost 8 bases at V and 1 base at J; junction bases unmatched: 10. CDR3 in amino acids: CASKPGQSANTEAFF. The CDR3 DNA sequence: TGTGCCAGCAAGCCGGGACAGAGTGCGAACACTGAAGCTTTCTTT. Full variable domain (remainder filled in from reference TRBV18 and TRBJ1-1): NAGVMQNPRHLVRRRGQEARLRCSPMKGHSHVYWYRQLPEEGLKFMVYLQKENIIDESGMPKERFSAEFPKEGPSILRIQQVVRGDSAAYFCASKPGQSANTEAFFGQGTRLTVV.

There are a few counts of this clone. The rearrangement uses TRBV5-1 and TRBJ2-1; D not resolved. The CDR3 covers 16 residues. CDR1 is SGHRS, CDR2 YFSETQ, per germline. V lost 3 bases and J 7 bases, leaving 20 bases between the germline ends. CDR3 sequence: CASSSDPARRTNEQFF. CDR3 DNA sequence: TGCGCCAGCAGCTCGGACCCGGCCAGACGTACGAATGAGCAGTTCTTC.

This clone was seen just once. The chain employs TRBV7-9 and TRBJ2-2, with 8 bases lining up with TRBD2. V gave up 5 bases and J gave up 1 base; unmatched junction bases: 9. The CDR3 sequence is 17 residues long. CDR1 and CDR2 (germline): SEHNR, FQNEAQ (reference sequence). DNA for the CDR3: TGTGCCAGCAGCAACCGGGAGGGGGAGCAGAACACCGGGGAGCTGTTTTTT. Its translation is CASSNREGEQNTGELFF.

The genes are TRBV13 and TRBJ1-1; D is perhaps TRBD1 (6 bases). V was clipped by 2 bases and J by 3 bases, with 10 bases between them. Looked up from germline, CDR1 is PRHDT and CDR2 is FYEKMQ (reference sequence). This CDR3 has 14 amino acids. The CDR3: CASSLFGGHTEAFF. Here the CDR3 DNA reads TGTGCCAGCAGCTTATTCGGGGGGCACACTGAAGCTTTCTTT.

This clone showed up just once. This chain joins TRBV5-8 and TRBJ2-7; the D gene could be TRBD1 or TRBD2 (5 bases each). V gave up 3 bases and J gave up 1 base, with 14 bases separating them. CDR1 is SGHTS and CDR2 is YDEGEE in the germline V gene. The CDR3 covers 15 residues. CDR3 nucleotides: TGTGCCAGCAGCTCCCCGGGACGGATTTCCTACGAGCAGTACTTC. It codes for CASSSPGRISYEQYF.

The V and J genes are TRBV4-2 and TRBJ2-2; D not resolved. Trimming took 1 base from V and 6 from J, leaving 6 bases between them. Germline V gene lookup returns CDR1 LGHNA and CDR2 YNFKEQ. The CDR3 is made up of 13 amino acids. Here the CDR3 DNA reads TGTGCCAGCAGCCAAGGCAAAGCCGGGGAGCTGTTTTTT. Protein product: CASSQGKAGELFF.

The table lists this clone with a count of one. The chain links TRBV28 to TRBJ1-5, with a possible D match to TRBD1 (6 bases). The V and J ends lost 8 bases and 5 bases respectively, with 10 bases between them. Germline CDR1 and CDR2: MDHEN and SYDVKM. The CDR3 loop spans 12 amino acids. CDR3 sequence: CASRQGYQPQHF. The CDR3 DNA follows: TGTGCCAGCCGCCAGGGGTATCAGCCCCAGCATTTT.

The rearrangement uses TRBV29-1 and TRBJ2-5, with 10 bases fitting TRBD1. With 6 bases clipped from V and 5 bases from J, the junction kept 6 bases outside the gene matches. The CDR3 runs to 13 residues. Germline V lookup: CDR1 SQVTM, CDR2 ANQGSEA. CDR3 protein: CSVRQGAAETQYF. The CDR3 DNA reads as TGCAGCGTAAGACAGGGGGCAGCGGAGACCCAGTACTTC. Using reference TRBV29-1 and TRBJ2-5 for the parts outside the CDR3, the full variable domain is SAVISQKPSRDICQRGTSLTIQCQVDSQVTMMFWYRQQPGQSLTLIATANQGSEATYESGFVIDKFPISRPNLTFSTLTVSNMSPEDSSIYLCSVRQGAAETQYFGPGTRLLVL.

As DNA, the CDR3 is TGTGCCAGCAGTGGGTATGGGAGCACTGAAGCTTTCTTT. Its translation: CASSGYGSTEAFF. The chain uses TRBV2 and TRBJ1-1; D not certain. The germline CDR1 and CDR2 sequences are SNHLY and FYNNEI. V lost 4 bases to trimming and J lost 4 bases, with 10 bases between them. There are 13 residues in the CDR3. Looking up the rest from reference TRBV2 and TRBJ1-1 gives the full variable domain: EPEVTQTPSHQVTQMGQEVILRCVPISNHLYFYWYRQILGQKVEFLVSFYNNEISEKSEIFDDQFSVERPDGSNFTLKIRSTKLEDSAMYFCASSGYGSTEAFFGQGTRLTVV.

The CDR3 nucleotides are TGTGCCAGCAGTTGGGGGGCGCTTGAGCAGTACTTC. This translates into CASSWGALEQYF. The chain uses TRBV28 and TRBJ2-7, with D perhaps assigned TRBD1 or TRBD2 (6 bases each). The CDR3 sequence is 12 residues long. Trimming removed 4 bases from V and 7 bases from J, with 11 bases in between. From germline, CDR1 is MDHEN and CDR2 SYDVKM.

The chain uses TRBV6-1 and TRBJ1-5, with 9 bases fitting TRBD1. Germline V CDR1 and CDR2: MNHNS, SASEGT. With V trimmed by 2 bases and J by 3 bases, 5 bases remained unmatched. This CDR3 is 16 amino acids long. The CDR3 nucleotides read TGTGCCAGCAGTGAACTTGGACAGGGGTTCAATCAGCCCCAGCATTTT. Its protein is CASSELGQGFNQPQHF.